The clone carrying this T cell receptor (beta chain) was detected ten times or more. Its antigen is unidentified. The record originates from a study of regulatory T cells in long-lasting Graves disease. Findings and limits, study-wide: For persistent Graves' patients, TCR diversity was lower than for newly diagnosed ones. It was in persistent disease that TRBV28, TRBJ1-2 and TRBJ2-5 were favored.

Arm-PCR of CDR3 regions and iRepertoire HTBI primers were used to build TCR beta libraries. MiXCR, applied by TCRdb to the multiplex PCR reads, yields one record per CDR3 protein. The sample comprises approximately 300,000 distinct CDR3 sequences, 18% of which are singletons, and about 40% rests with the top ten. From germline, CDR1 is SNHLY and CDR2 FYNNEI. This CDR3 spans 12 amino acids. The V and J ends lost 4 bases and 5 bases respectively, with 8 bases between them. Time point specified: newly diagnosed GD, antithyroid drugs for less than 3 months. From RNA extracted from PBMCs, the TCR library was made. Those enrolled as patients came out of an endocrinology department in Xi'an, China.

This sequence joins TRBV2 and TRBJ2-5, with D possibly being TRBD1 or TRBD2 (5 bases each). The sequences come from peripheral blood mononuclear cells (PBMCs), collected at new diagnosis, from a patient treated with antithyroid drugs. The clonotype was recovered from a female donor with Graves disease. CDR3 DNA: TGTGCCAGCAGTGTGGGGGAGGAGACCCAGTACTTC. Amino acids: CASSVGEETQYF.